The rows below give T cell receptor beta chains drawn from one sample of a study of blood T cells in healthy people across ages. TCRdb re-called the 5' RACE reads with MiXCR, one entry per CDR3 protein. The repertoire holds about 780,000 distinct CDR3 sequences, about half seen once, with approximately 18% in the top ten. What was sequenced was blood. Source of these receptors: a man of 80 years or more in good health. The CDR3 runs from the conserved cysteine through the conserved F or W. A D gene is named only where the DNA matches it firmly. The size of a clone is reported for some rows only, either as once, few or many, or as a class for expanded clones.

d_call: TRBD2; v_call: TRBV7-9; clone_size: once; cdr3_length: 15; j_call: TRBJ2-3; cdr3_aa: CASSPTSGNPDTQYF; cdr3_nt: TGTGCCAGCAGCCCGACTAGCGGGAACCCAGATACGCAGTATTTT
d_call: -; v_call: TRBV7-3; clone_size: few; cdr3_length: 15; j_call: TRBJ2-1; cdr3_aa: CASSLNAARDNEQFF; cdr3_nt: TGTGCCAGCAGCTTAAACGCGGCCAGGGACAATGAGCAGTTCTTC
d_call: -; v_call: TRBV7-9; clone_size: few; cdr3_length: 14; j_call: TRBJ2-1; cdr3_aa: CASSYRDNYNEQFF; cdr3_nt: TGTGCCAGCAGCTACAGGGACAACTACAATGAGCAGTTCTTC
d_call: -; v_call: TRBV29-1; clone_size: many; cdr3_length: 14; j_call: TRBJ2-5; cdr3_aa: CSVEGTGQRETQYF; cdr3_nt: TGCAGCGTTGAGGGAACGGGACAAAGAGAGACCCAGTACTTC
d_call: -; v_call: TRBV4-3; clone_size: -; cdr3_length: 15; j_call: TRBJ2-1; cdr3_aa: CASSPVGLSGNEQFF; cdr3_nt: TGCGCCAGCAGCCCAGTGGGCCTCTCGGGCAATGAGCAGTTCTTC
d_call: TRBD1; v_call: TRBV3-1; clone_size: -; cdr3_length: 15; j_call: TRBJ2-3; cdr3_aa: CASSPHRGVADTQYF; cdr3_nt: TGTGCCAGCAGCCCGCACAGGGGGGTAGCAGATACGCAGTATTTT
d_call: TRBD2; v_call: TRBV29-1; clone_size: few; cdr3_length: 14; j_call: TRBJ2-7; cdr3_aa: CSVGGTSGNYEQYF; cdr3_nt: TGCAGCGTTGGAGGGACTAGCGGGAACTACGAGCAGTACTTC
d_call: -; v_call: TRBV7-3; clone_size: -; cdr3_length: 16; j_call: TRBJ1-1; cdr3_aa: CASSKSGGGADTEAFF; cdr3_nt: TGTGCCAGCAGCAAAAGTGGGGGGGGTGCGGACACTGAAGCTTTCTTT
d_call: -; v_call: TRBV20-1; clone_size: -; cdr3_length: 13; j_call: TRBJ2-2; cdr3_aa: CSARRTATGELFF; cdr3_nt: TGCAGTGCTAGGCGGACCGCCACCGGGGAGCTGTTTTTT
d_call: TRBD2; v_call: TRBV12-3/TRBV12-4; clone_size: -; cdr3_length: 16; j_call: TRBJ2-3; cdr3_aa: CASSAQTSGTRDTQYF; cdr3_nt: TGTGCCAGCAGTGCGCAGACTAGCGGTACTAGGGATACGCAGTATTTT
d_call: TRBD2; v_call: TRBV20-1; clone_size: -; cdr3_length: 17; j_call: TRBJ2-3; cdr3_aa: CSAKTSGSRWSTDTQYF; cdr3_nt: TGCAGTGCTAAGACTAGCGGGAGTCGTTGGAGCACAGATACGCAGTATTTT
d_call: TRBD2; v_call: TRBV5-1; clone_size: -; cdr3_length: 15; j_call: TRBJ2-1; cdr3_aa: CASRQTSDSYNEQFF; cdr3_nt: TGCGCCAGCCGACAAACTAGCGATTCCTACAATGAGCAGTTCTTC
d_call: -; v_call: TRBV6-6; clone_size: few; cdr3_length: 15; j_call: TRBJ2-1; cdr3_aa: CASSYAASRNNEQFF; cdr3_nt: TGTGCCAGCAGTTACGCGGCTAGCCGCAACAATGAGCAGTTCTTC
d_call: -; v_call: TRBV24-1; clone_size: -; cdr3_length: 14; j_call: TRBJ2-3; cdr3_aa: CATSVTGNTDTQYF; cdr3_nt: TGTGCCACCAGTGTAACAGGTAACACAGATACGCAGTATTTT
d_call: TRBD1; v_call: TRBV12-3/TRBV12-4; clone_size: -; cdr3_length: 14; j_call: TRBJ1-1; cdr3_aa: CASSFGTGGTEAFF; cdr3_nt: TGTGCCAGCAGTTTTGGGACAGGGGGAACTGAAGCTTTCTTT
d_call: TRBD2; v_call: TRBV29-1; clone_size: -; cdr3_length: 15; j_call: TRBJ2-1; cdr3_aa: CSVIAGVVSYNEQFF; cdr3_nt: TGCAGCGTGATAGCGGGAGTGGTATCCTACAATGAGCAGTTCTTC
d_call: -; v_call: TRBV7-2; clone_size: few; cdr3_length: 15; j_call: TRBJ2-2; cdr3_aa: CASSQGSLNTGELFF; cdr3_nt: TGTGCCAGCAGCCAAGGGAGTCTGAACACCGGGGAGCTGTTTTTT
d_call: -; v_call: TRBV9; clone_size: -; cdr3_length: 12; j_call: TRBJ2-7; cdr3_aa: CASSETDTEQYF; cdr3_nt: TGTGCCAGCAGCGAGACCGACACGGAGCAGTACTTC
d_call: -; v_call: TRBV29-1; clone_size: many; cdr3_length: 13; j_call: TRBJ2-7; cdr3_aa: CSVEDLDSYEQYF; cdr3_nt: TGCAGCGTTGAAGATTTGGACAGCTACGAGCAGTACTTC
d_call: TRBD2; v_call: TRBV28; clone_size: -; cdr3_length: 14; j_call: TRBJ2-1; cdr3_aa: CASHIGGRGNEQFF; cdr3_nt: TGTGCCAGCCACATCGGTGGGAGGGGCAATGAGCAGTTCTTC
d_call: -; v_call: TRBV14; clone_size: -; cdr3_length: 13; j_call: TRBJ2-1; cdr3_aa: CASSQETGLAQFF; cdr3_nt: TGTGCCAGCAGCCAAGAGACAGGCTTGGCGCAGTTCTTC
d_call: -; v_call: TRBV20-1; clone_size: few; cdr3_length: 14; j_call: TRBJ2-1; cdr3_aa: CSAGGTAQYNEQFF; cdr3_nt: TGCAGTGCCGGAGGGACAGCCCAATACAATGAGCAGTTCTTC
d_call: -; v_call: TRBV7-2; clone_size: once; cdr3_length: 14; j_call: TRBJ2-5; cdr3_aa: CASSLCQGMNEQYF; cdr3_nt: TGTGCCAGCAGCTTATGCCAGGGGATGAATGAGCAGTACTTC
d_call: TRBD2; v_call: TRBV6-2/TRBV6-3; clone_size: -; cdr3_length: 16; j_call: TRBJ2-7; cdr3_aa: CASSYRALAGMREQYF; cdr3_nt: TGTGCCAGCAGTTACCGTGCACTAGCGGGAATGCGCGAGCAGTACTTC
d_call: TRBD2; v_call: TRBV2; clone_size: -; cdr3_length: 15; j_call: TRBJ2-5; cdr3_aa: CASSRTSGIGETQYF; cdr3_nt: TGTGCCAGCAGCCGGACTAGCGGGATTGGGGAGACCCAGTACTTC
d_call: -; v_call: TRBV10-3; clone_size: once; cdr3_length: 13; j_call: TRBJ1-1; cdr3_aa: CAIKRQADTVAFF; cdr3_nt: TGTGCCATCAAGAGACAGGCGGACACTGTAGCTTTCTTT
d_call: TRBD1; v_call: TRBV12-3/TRBV12-4; clone_size: -; cdr3_length: 16; j_call: TRBJ2-3; cdr3_aa: CASKVVGGQVTDTQYF; cdr3_nt: TGTGCCAGCAAGGTTGTAGGTGGACAGGTCACAGATACGCAGTATTTT
d_call: -; v_call: TRBV12-3/TRBV12-4; clone_size: few; cdr3_length: 16; j_call: TRBJ2-2; cdr3_aa: CASSFGAGANTGELFF; cdr3_nt: TGTGCCAGCAGTTTCGGGGCGGGTGCGAACACCGGGGAGCTGTTTTTT